This entry concerns a single T cell receptor (beta chain). Repertoires were generated with immunoSEQ multiplex PCR, while TCRdb's copy carries only in-frame clones and drops some. The sample holds 120,000 or so clones; 88% are singletons and the top ten take approximately 8.1%. Germline V gives CDR1 SGHDN, CDR2 FVKESK. The CDR3 extends over 14 amino acids. V was shortened by 1 base and J by 9 bases, with 12 bases between the two germline ends. The source of the sample is a study of blood T cell repertoires in COVID-19. At the level of the study: Material from acute and convalescent COVID-19 was sourced from the United States, Italy and Spain. T cells, B-cell-depleted T cells, or PBMCs provided the cDNA or gDNA that served as material.

The clonotype comes from a man aged 50-59 years with acute or convalescent COVID-19. Sequenced sample: peripheral blood. This rearrangement joins TRBV14 to TRBJ2-2, with a weak D call TRBD1 (5 bases). The CDR3 DNA sequence: TGTGCCAGCAGCCAAGGAACAGGTAGCAGGGAGCTGTTTTTT. Translation: CASSQGTGSRELFF.